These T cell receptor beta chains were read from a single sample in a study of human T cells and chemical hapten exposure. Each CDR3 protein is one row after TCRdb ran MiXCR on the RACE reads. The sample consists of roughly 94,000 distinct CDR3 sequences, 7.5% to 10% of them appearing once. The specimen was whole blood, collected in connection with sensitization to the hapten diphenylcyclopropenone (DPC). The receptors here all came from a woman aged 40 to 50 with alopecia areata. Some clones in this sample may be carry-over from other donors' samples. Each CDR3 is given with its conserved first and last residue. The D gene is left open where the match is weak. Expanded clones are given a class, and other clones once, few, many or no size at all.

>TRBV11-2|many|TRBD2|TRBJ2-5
CASSLDQPGLAGEETQYF
TGTGCCAGCAGCTTAGATCAACCGGGACTAGCGGGGGAAGAGACCCAGTACTTC
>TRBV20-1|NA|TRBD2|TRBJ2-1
CSARELAGNEQFF
TGCAGTGCTAGAGAACTAGCGGGGAATGAGCAGTTCTTC
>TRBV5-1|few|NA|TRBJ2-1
CASSAGYANEQFF
TGCGCCAGCAGCGCCGGTTATGCAAATGAGCAGTTCTTC
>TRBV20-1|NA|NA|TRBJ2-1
CSARVTPSSYNEQFF
TGCAGTGCTAGGGTGACCCCCAGCTCCTACAATGAGCAGTTCTTC
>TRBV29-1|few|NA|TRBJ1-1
CSGGQGANTEAFF
TGCAGCGGGGGGCAGGGCGCGAACACTGAAGCTTTCTTT
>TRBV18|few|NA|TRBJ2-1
CASSPRTSYNEQFF
TGTGCCAGCTCACCAAGGACTTCCTACAATGAGCAGTTCTTC
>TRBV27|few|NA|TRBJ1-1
CASRREVNTEAFF
TGTGCCAGCCGGCGGGAGGTGAACACTGAAGCTTTCTTT
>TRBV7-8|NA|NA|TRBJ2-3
CAQHGNTQYF
TGTGCCCAACACGGGAATACGCAGTATTTT
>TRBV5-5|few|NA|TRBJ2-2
CASSSGTETGELFF
TGTGCCAGCAGCTCCGGGACGGAGACCGGGGAGCTGTTTTTT
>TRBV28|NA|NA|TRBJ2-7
CASNRRSYSYEQYF
TGTGCCAGCAACCGGCGGTCTTACTCCTACGAGCAGTACTTC
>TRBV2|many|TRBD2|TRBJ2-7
CASEHLAGGRGSSYEQYF
TGTGCCAGCGAACACCTAGCGGGAGGGCGGGGGAGCTCCTACGAGCAGTACTTC
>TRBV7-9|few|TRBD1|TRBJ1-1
CASTSDRGRGTEAFF
TGTGCCAGCACCAGTGACAGGGGGCGAGGCACTGAAGCTTTCTTT